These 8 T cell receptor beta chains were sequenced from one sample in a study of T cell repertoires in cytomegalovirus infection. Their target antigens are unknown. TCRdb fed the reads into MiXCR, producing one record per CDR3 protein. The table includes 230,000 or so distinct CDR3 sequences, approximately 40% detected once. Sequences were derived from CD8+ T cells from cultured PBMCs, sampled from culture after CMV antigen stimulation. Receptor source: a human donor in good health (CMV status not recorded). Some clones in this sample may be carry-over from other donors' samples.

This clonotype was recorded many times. CDR3 loop: CAVEVSYEQYF. The DNA for the CDR3 is TGTGCCGTAGAGGTCTCCTACGAGCAGTACTTC. V and J are TRBV6-5 and TRBJ2-7; D not resolved. Per germline, CDR1 MNHEY and CDR2 SVGAGI. This CDR3 contains 11 residues. V lost 11 bases and J 0 bases, leaving 8 bases between the germline ends.

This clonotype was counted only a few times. The CDR3 sequence: CASSPRTSGTTEQFF. In DNA form, the CDR3 reads TGTGCCAGCAGTCCACGGACTAGCGGCACGACCGAGCAGTTCTTC. The V call is TRBV12-3 or TRBV12-4, the J call TRBJ2-1, with 10 bases fitting TRBD2. The trim removed 5 bases at V and 10 bases at J, leaving 11 bases unmatched. There are 15 residues in the CDR3.

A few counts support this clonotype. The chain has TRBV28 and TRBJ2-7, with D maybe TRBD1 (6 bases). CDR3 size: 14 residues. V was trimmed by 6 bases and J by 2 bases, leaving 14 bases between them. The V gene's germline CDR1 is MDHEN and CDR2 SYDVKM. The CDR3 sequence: CASSQDRSPYEQYF. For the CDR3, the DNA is TGTGCCAGCAGCCAAGACAGGTCCCCCTACGAGCAGTACTTC. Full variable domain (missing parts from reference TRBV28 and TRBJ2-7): DVKVTQSSRYLVKRTGEKVFLECVQDMDHENMFWYRQDPGLGLRLIYFSYDVKMKEKGDIPEGYSVSREKKERFSLILESASTNQTSMYLCASSQDRSPYEQYFGPGTRLTVT.

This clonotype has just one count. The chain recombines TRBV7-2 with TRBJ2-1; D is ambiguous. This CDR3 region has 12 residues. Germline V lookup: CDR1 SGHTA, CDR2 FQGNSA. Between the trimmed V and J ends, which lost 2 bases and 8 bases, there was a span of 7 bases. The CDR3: CASSLYIHEQFF. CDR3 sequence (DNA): TGTGCCAGCAGCTTATATATTCATGAGCAGTTCTTC.

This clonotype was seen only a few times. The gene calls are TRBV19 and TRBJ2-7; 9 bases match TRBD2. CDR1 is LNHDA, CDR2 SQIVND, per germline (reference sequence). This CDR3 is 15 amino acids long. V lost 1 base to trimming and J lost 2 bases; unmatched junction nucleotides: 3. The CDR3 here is CASSIGLAETYEQYF. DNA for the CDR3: TGTGCCAGTAGTATAGGACTAGCGGAGACCTACGAGCAGTACTTC.

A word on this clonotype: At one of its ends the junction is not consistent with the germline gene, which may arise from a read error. DNA for the CDR3: TGTGCCAGCAGTTACTCTCGGGGGGAGATTACAGTTACGCAGTATTTT. As protein: CASSYSRGEITVTQYF. The chain carries TRBV6-5 and TRBJ2-3, with TRBD2 matching 7 bases. Germline CDR1 and CDR2: MNHEY and SVGAGI. The CDR3 covers 16 residues.

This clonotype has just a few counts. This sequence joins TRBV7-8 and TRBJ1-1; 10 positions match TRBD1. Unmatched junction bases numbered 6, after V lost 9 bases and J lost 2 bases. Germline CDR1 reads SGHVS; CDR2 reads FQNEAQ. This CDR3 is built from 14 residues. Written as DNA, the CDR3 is TGTGCCAGTGCGGGACAGGGGTCAAACACTGAAGCTTTCTTT. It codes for CASAGQGSNTEAFF. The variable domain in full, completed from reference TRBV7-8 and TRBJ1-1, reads GAGVSQSPRYKVAKRGQDVALRCDPISGHVSLFWYQQALGQGPEFLTYFQNEAQLDKSGLPSDRFFAERPEGSVSTLKIQRTQQEDSAVYLCASAGQGSNTEAFFGQGTRLTVV.

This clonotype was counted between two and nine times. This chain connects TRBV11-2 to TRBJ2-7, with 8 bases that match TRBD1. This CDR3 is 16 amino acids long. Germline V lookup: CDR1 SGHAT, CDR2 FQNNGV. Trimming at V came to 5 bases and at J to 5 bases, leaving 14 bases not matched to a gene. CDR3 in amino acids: CASSPPGGGRGHEQYF. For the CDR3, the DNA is TGTGCCAGCAGCCCGCCCGGAGGTGGCAGGGGGCACGAGCAGTACTTC.